These T cell receptor beta chains were read from a single sample in a study of blood T cell repertoires in COVID-19. Method: immunoSEQ multiplex PCR; TCRdb's copy keeps in-frame clones and lacks some. The sample includes 470,000 or so clones, nearly 90% of them seen just once. Sequencing used PBMCs or T cells enriched from blood (not recorded which). The source of these receptors is a woman aged 18 to 35 with acute COVID-19. Each CDR3 is given with its conserved first and last residue. A D gene is named only where the DNA matches it firmly. Clone size is given for some rows only: seen once, a few or many times, or a class if the clone is expanded.

clone_size d_call j_call v_call cdr3_aa cdr3_nt
once . TRBJ2-7 TRBV2 CASRYGVPGLEQYF TGTGCCAGCAGATACGGGGTACCAGGTCTCGAGCAGTACTTC
. . TRBJ1-2 TRBV19 CASQYSGGYTF TGTGCCAGTCAATACTCAGGAGGCTACACCTTC
. . TRBJ1-2 TRBV12-3/TRBV12-4 CASSLARNYGYTF TGTGCCAGCAGTTTAGCGCGGAACTATGGCTACACCTTC
. TRBD2 TRBJ2-7 TRBV15 CATSREGGPKYEQYF TGTGCCACCAGCAGAGAGGGAGGGCCTAAATACGAGCAGTACTTC
once TRBD1 TRBJ1-5 TRBV7-9 CASSLNRGGKQPQHF TGTGCCAGCAGTCTTAACAGGGGGGGGAAGCAGCCCCAGCATTTT
. . TRBJ1-5 TRBV24-1 CATSEFGDQPQHF TGTGCCACCAGTGAATTCGGGGATCAGCCCCAGCATTTT
once TRBD1 TRBJ2-2 TRBV24-1 CATSDQDRGRTGELFF TGTGCCACCAGTGACCAGGACAGGGGTCGCACCGGGGAGCTGTTTTTT
. TRBD2 TRBJ2-1 TRBV27 CASSLWGGASYNEQFF TGTGCCAGCAGTTTATGGGGGGGTGCTTCCTACAATGAGCAGTTCTTC
. . TRBJ1-4 TRBV5-1 CASSFGGSNEKLFF TGCGCCAGCAGCTTCGGCGGGTCTAATGAAAAACTGTTTTTT
. . TRBJ2-7 TRBV6-5 CASSLLWDNFYSEQYF TGTGCCAGCAGTTTGCTGTGGGACAACTTTTACTCCGAGCAGTACTTC
. . TRBJ2-1 TRBV4-3 CASSAHLADNEQFF TGCGCCAGCAGCGCCCACTTAGCGGACAATGAGCAGTTCTTC
. TRBD1 TRBJ1-1 TRBV5-1 CASSLQGAGAFF TGCGCCAGCAGCTTACAGGGGGCGGGTGCTTTCTTT
. TRBD2 TRBJ2-2 TRBV9 CASSSGLAGRSMNGELFF TGTGCCAGCAGCTCGGGACTAGCGGGACGGTCGATGAACGGGGAGCTGTTTTTT
. TRBD1 TRBJ2-3 TRBV20-1 CSASPGTGGSTDTQYF TGCAGTGCGAGTCCCGGGACAGGGGGCAGCACAGATACGCAGTATTTT
. . TRBJ2-6 TRBV10-3 CAISDGDSGANVLTF TGTGCCATCAGTGACGGGGACTCTGGGGCCAACGTCCTGACTTTC
. TRBD1 TRBJ1-1 TRBV28 CASSYGQANTEAFF TGTGCCAGCAGCTACGGACAGGCGAACACTGAAGCTTTCTTT
once TRBD1 TRBJ1-2 TRBV6-5 CASSLDRGYGYTF TGTGCCAGCAGCCTAGACAGGGGCTATGGCTACACCTTC
. TRBD2 TRBJ2-1 TRBV18 CASSPRREGPNEQFF TGTGCCAGCTCACCAAGGCGGGAGGGCCCAAATGAGCAGTTCTTC
few TRBD1 TRBJ1-5 TRBV6-5 CASNPTGSNQPQHF TGTGCCAGCAACCCGACAGGGAGCAATCAGCCCCAGCATTTT
. TRBD2 TRBJ2-1 TRBV3-1/TRBV3-2 CASSQTSGGAGEQFF TGTGCCAGCAGCCAAACTAGCGGGGGGGCCGGTGAGCAGTTCTTC
. TRBD1 TRBJ2-1 TRBV11-3 CASSFEGAREQFF TGTGCCAGCAGCTTTGAGGGGGCAAGAGAGCAGTTCTTC
. TRBD1 TRBJ1-2 TRBV4-1 CASSPTDRVDYGYTF TGCGCCAGCAGCCCTACGGACAGGGTGGACTATGGCTACACCTTC
. TRBD2 TRBJ2-7 TRBV29-1 CSVKGGLASEQYF TGCAGCGTCAAAGGGGGACTAGCGAGCGAGCAGTACTTC
. . TRBJ1-1 TRBV4-1 CASSQDPHTEDEAFF TGCGCCAGCAGCCAAGACCCACATACGGAGGATGAAGCTTTCTTT
. . TRBJ1-1 TRBV11-2 CASSSREQGRAFF TGTGCCAGCAGCTCAAGGGAACAGGGAAGGGCTTTCTTT
. . TRBJ1-6 TRBV7-2 CASSFQGGGPRSPLHF TGTGCCAGCAGCTTCCAGGGCGGGGGGCCGAGATCACCCCTCCACTTT
once . TRBJ1-3 TRBV3-1/TRBV3-2 CASSQERTSDSYYSGNTIYF TGTGCCAGCAGCCAAGAAAGAACCTCAGACAGCTACTATTCTGGAAACACCATATATTTT